Listed below are T cell receptor beta chains from one sample, sequenced in a study of vaccination and CD4 T cells after COVID-19. In TCRdb, the PCR reads were re-called with MiXCR into one record per CDR3 protein. The sample has approximately 11,000 distinct CDR3 sequences; 25% to 30% are singletons. No antigen has been assigned to these receptors. The sequenced material came from CD4+ T cells from blood, cultured in vitro. These receptors were obtained from a human donor in good health. The CDR3 runs from the conserved cysteine through the conserved F or W. The D gene is left open where the match is weak. For some rows the clone size is stated as once, few or many, or as a class when expanded; others skip it.

V	length	size	J	D	DNA	CDR3
TRBV20-1	12	.	TRBJ2-7	.	TGCAGTGCTCCGTCTTACGAATACGAGCAGTACTTC	CSAPSYEYEQYF
TRBV11-2	15	few	TRBJ1-2	TRBD1	TGTGCCAGCACCCGAGGACAGGGTAATACTTTTGGCTACACCTTC	CASTRGQGNTFGYTF
TRBV15	14	medium-sized	TRBJ1-2	TRBD1	TGTGCCACCAGCAGCAGGACAGGGGACGGTGGCTACACCTTC	CATSSRTGDGGYTF
TRBV6-2/TRBV6-3	14	.	TRBJ2-2	.	TGTGCCAGCAAAGTTAATGGCGACACCGGGGAGCTGTTTTTT	CASKVNGDTGELFF
TRBV6-4	14	.	TRBJ2-6	.	TGTGCCAGCAGTGCAGGGTCTGGGGCCAACGTCCTGACTTTC	CASSAGSGANVLTF
TRBV9	12	.	TRBJ1-2	.	.	CASSVATGTLYF
TRBV6-5	15	few	TRBJ2-7	.	TGTGCCAGCAGTTACGGCTGGATATTTTCCTACGAGCAGTACTTC	CASSYGWIFSYEQYF
TRBV7-9	14	.	TRBJ2-7	.	TGTGCCAGCAGCTTAGGGCTAGGAACGGGCGAGCAGTACTTC	CASSLGLGTGEQYF
TRBV7-8	15	few	TRBJ1-2	.	TGTGCCAGCCACCCAGCGGGGGGAACTAACTATGGCTACACCTTC	CASHPAGGTNYGYTF
TRBV6-1	15	.	TRBJ1-1	.	TGTGCCAGCAGCCATGGGGACTCGAGGTACACTGAAGCTTTCTTT	CASSHGDSRYTEAFF
TRBV7-9	16	.	TRBJ2-4	.	TGTGCCAGCAGCCCTTGGACAGGGACTAACAAAAACATTCAGTACTTC	CASSPWTGTNKNIQYF
TRBV5-1	15	once	TRBJ2-1	.	TGCGCCAGCAGTCTAGGAGGGAGAACTGGTAATGAGCAGTTCTTC	CASSLGGRTGNEQFF
TRBV7-2	15	.	TRBJ1-2	TRBD1	TGTGCCAGCAGCTCAGGGGGTAGCCTTAACTATGGCTACACCTTC	CASSSGGSLNYGYTF
TRBV20-1	14	.	TRBJ2-7	TRBD2	TGCAGTGCTAGAGATGACGGCGGGAGCTACGAGCAGTACTTC	CSARDDGGSYEQYF
TRBV28	15	.	TRBJ2-3	TRBD2	TGTGCCAGCAGCCGACTAGCGGGAACCACAGATACGCAGTATTTT	CASSRLAGTTDTQYF
TRBV20-1	16	.	TRBJ2-1	TRBD2	TGCAGTGCTAGCTCTTCCGGGAGGGTCACCTACAATGAGCAGTTCTTC	CSASSSGRVTYNEQFF
TRBV30	13	.	TRBJ2-1	.	TGTGCCTGGACCACTAGCTGGGGCAATGAGCAGTTCTTC	CAWTTSWGNEQFF
TRBV4-3	14	few	TRBJ1-2	.	TGCGCCAGCAGCCAAGGCACCGCGGGCTTTGGCTACACCTTC	CASSQGTAGFGYTF
TRBV7-9	14	.	TRBJ2-7	.	TGTGCCAGCAGCCGAGAAGGGGGACTAAACGAGCAGTACTTC	CASSREGGLNEQYF
TRBV19	13	few	TRBJ1-5	.	TGTGCCAGTAGTAGGGGGAGGGCTCAGCCCCAGCATTTT	CASSRGRAQPQHF
TRBV6-1	13	.	TRBJ2-7	TRBD2	TGTGCCAGCAGTAGCGGGAGAGGCTACGAGCAGTACTTC	CASSSGRGYEQYF
TRBV7-2	15	few	TRBJ2-7	.	TGTGCCAGCAGCCCATCTAGCGTCTCCACCTACGAGCAGTACTTC	CASSPSSVSTYEQYF
TRBV11-2	15	few	TRBJ2-1	.	TGTGCCAGCAGCTTAGATCCTGTGGGCTACAATGAGCAGTTCTTC	CASSLDPVGYNEQFF
TRBV30	16	medium-sized	TRBJ1-6	.	TGTGCCTGGAGTGTGGGGACGTTGATAGTAGGATCACCCCTCCACTTT	CAWSVGTLIVGSPLHF
TRBV20-1	15	few	TRBJ1-2	.	TGCAGTGCTAGTCCATACAGGGAGGGTAACTATGGCTACACCTTC	CSASPYREGNYGYTF
TRBV6-5	15	.	TRBJ1-5	.	TGTGCCAGCAGTTACGACGGACGGTACAATCAGCCCCAGCATTTT	CASSYDGRYNQPQHF
TRBV4-2	17	.	TRBJ1-6	.	TGTGCCAGCAGCCATGCTGAAGGTGCATCTTTTAATTCACCCCTCCACTTT	CASSHAEGASFNSPLHF
TRBV15	14	.	TRBJ2-6	.	TGTGCCACCTCCGCGGGTTCTGGGGCCAACGTCCTGACTTTC	CATSAGSGANVLTF
TRBV20-1	14	medium-sized	TRBJ2-5	TRBD2	TGCAGTGCTAGAGGTGCGGGAGATAGGGAGACCCAGTACTTC	CSARGAGDRETQYF
TRBV5-4	14	.	TRBJ1-1	.	TGTGCCAGCAGCTTCGGTGTAACGGCCTCTGAAGCTTTCTTT	CASSFGVTASEAFF
TRBV15	14	.	TRBJ2-5	TRBD1	TGTGCCACCAGCAGAGGACAGGGGCAAGAGACCCAGTACTTC	CATSRGQGQETQYF
TRBV27	12	medium-sized	TRBJ1-5	.	TGTGCCAGCACCTTAGGGAATCAGCCCCAGCATTTT	CASTLGNQPQHF